In this sample, the clone carrying this T cell receptor beta chain turned up many times. The antigen is not known. The data derive from a study of human T cells and chemical hapten exposure. MiXCR was run by TCRdb on the RACE reads, yielding one entry per CDR3 protein. In the table there are approximately 400,000 distinct CDR3 sequences, 5.1% of which are singletons. The CDR3 consists of 17 residues. Trimming took 2 bases from V and 5 from J; bases not matched to a gene: 9. The germline CDR1 and CDR2 sequences are MDHEN and SYDVKM. Notes on the study in general: Versus controls, expanded TCRs had significantly more large CDR3 similarity clusters.

Sample time point: pre-sensitization, week 0. The treatment here: therapeutic diphenylcyclopropenone sensitization with weekly scalp DPC. The chain joins TRBV28 to TRBJ2-1; 10 bases agree with TRBD2. Sequenced here: whole blood, sampled in connection with sensitization to the hapten diphenylcyclopropenone (DPC). This clonotype was obtained from a woman between 45 and 60 years old with alopecia areata. Some clones in this sample may be carry-over from other donors' samples. The CDR3 region has the DNA TGTGCCAGCAGTTTACCCATCCCTAGCGGGAGCGACAATGAGCAGTTCTTC. The encoded protein is CASSLPIPSGSDNEQFF.